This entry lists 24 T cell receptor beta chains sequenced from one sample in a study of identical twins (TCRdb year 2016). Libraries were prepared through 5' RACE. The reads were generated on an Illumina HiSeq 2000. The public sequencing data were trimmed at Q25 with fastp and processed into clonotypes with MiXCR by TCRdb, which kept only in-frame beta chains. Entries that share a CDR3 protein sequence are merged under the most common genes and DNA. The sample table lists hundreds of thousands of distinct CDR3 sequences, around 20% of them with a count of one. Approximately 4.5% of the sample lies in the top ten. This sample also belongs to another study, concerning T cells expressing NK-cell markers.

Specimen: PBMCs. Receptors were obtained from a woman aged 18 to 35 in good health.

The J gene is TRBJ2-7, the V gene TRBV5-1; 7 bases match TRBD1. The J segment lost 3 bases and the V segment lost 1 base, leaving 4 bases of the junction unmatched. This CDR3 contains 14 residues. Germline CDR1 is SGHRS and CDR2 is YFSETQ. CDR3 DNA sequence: TGCGCCAGCAGCTTGAGGGGGCTTAACTACGAGCAGTACTTC. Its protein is CASSLRGLNYEQYF.

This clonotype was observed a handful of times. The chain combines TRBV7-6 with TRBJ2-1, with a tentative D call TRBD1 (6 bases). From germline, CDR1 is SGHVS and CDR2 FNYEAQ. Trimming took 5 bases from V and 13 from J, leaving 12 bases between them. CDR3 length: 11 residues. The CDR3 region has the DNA TGTGCCAGCAGCGAAAGGGACATCCAGTTCTTC. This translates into CASSERDIQFF.

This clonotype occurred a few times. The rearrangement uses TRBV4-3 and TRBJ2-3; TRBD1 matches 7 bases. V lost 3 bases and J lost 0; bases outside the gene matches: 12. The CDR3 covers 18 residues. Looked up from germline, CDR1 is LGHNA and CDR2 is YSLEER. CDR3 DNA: TGCGCCAGCAGCCAGGGAACAGGGGCAGGATTGAGCACAGATACGCAGTATTTT. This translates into CASSQGTGAGLSTDTQYF.

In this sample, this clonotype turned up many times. Here the CDR3 DNA reads TGTGCCAGCAGCCGACAGGGGAGGGGGGAAAAACTGTTTTTT. Its protein product is CASSRQGRGEKLFF. The V gene is TRBV7-2, the J gene TRBJ1-4, with 8 bases lining up with TRBD1. This CDR3 spans 14 amino acids. J lost 8 bases, V lost 5 bases, and 7 bases had no gene match. Germline CDR1 SGHTA, CDR2 FQGNSA.

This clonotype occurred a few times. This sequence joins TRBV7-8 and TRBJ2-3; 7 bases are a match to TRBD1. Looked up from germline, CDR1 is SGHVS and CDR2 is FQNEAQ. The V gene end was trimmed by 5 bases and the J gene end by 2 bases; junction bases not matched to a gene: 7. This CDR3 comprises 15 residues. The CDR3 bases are TGTGCCAGCAGCGGTCAAAGGGGGCTCACAGATACGCAGTATTTT. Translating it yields CASSGQRGLTDTQYF.

The CDR3 loop reads CASRPDRLAGRQYF. The CDR3 DNA reads TGTGCCAGCAGACCGGACAGGCTGGCGGGGAGGCAGTACTTC. V gene TRBV16 combines with J gene TRBJ2-7, with a possible D match to TRBD1 (7 bases). V was clipped by 6 bases and J by 9 bases, with 21 bases between them. Germline CDR1 and CDR2: KGHSY and FQNENV. The length of the CDR3 is 14 residues.

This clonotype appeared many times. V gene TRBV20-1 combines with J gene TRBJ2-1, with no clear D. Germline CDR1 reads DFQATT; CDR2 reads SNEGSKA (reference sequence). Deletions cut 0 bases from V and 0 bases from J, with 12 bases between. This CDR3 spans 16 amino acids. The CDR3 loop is CSAREGVGVSYNEQFF. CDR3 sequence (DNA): TGCAGTGCTAGAGAGGGTGTTGGAGTCTCCTACAATGAGCAGTTCTTC.

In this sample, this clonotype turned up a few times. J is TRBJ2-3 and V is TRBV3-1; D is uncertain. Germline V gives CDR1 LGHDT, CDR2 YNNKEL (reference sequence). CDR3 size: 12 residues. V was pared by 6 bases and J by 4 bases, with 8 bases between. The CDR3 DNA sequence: TGTGCCAGCAGTCAGCAGGCAGATACGCAGTATTTT. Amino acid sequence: CASSQQADTQYF.

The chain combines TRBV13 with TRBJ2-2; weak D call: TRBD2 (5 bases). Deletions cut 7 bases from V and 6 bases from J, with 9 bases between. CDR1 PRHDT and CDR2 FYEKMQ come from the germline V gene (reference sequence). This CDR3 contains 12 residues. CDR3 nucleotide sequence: TGTGCCAGCAAAGAGGGCGCCGGGGAGCTGTTTTTT. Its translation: CASKEGAGELFF.

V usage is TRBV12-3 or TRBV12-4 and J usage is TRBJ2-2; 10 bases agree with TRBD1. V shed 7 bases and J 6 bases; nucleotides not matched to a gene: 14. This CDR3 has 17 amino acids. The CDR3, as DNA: TGTGCCAGCACCCACGACCGGGGACAGGGGTACTCCGGGGAGCTGTTTTTT. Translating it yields CASTHDRGQGYSGELFF.

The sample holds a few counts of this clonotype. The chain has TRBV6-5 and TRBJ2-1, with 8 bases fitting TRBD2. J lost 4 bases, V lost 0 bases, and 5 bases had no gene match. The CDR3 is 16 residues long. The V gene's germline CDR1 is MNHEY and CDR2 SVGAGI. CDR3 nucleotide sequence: TGTGCCAGCAGTTACTCCGGGAGGGCGACTTACAATGAGCAGTTCTTC. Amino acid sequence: CASSYSGRATYNEQFF.

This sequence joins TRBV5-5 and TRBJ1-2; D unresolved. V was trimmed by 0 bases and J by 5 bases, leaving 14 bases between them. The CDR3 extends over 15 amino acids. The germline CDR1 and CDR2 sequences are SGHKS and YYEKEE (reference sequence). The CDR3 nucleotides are TGTGCCAGCAGCTTGGCCAGCGTCCTAACATATGGCTACACCTTC. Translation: CASSLASVLTYGYTF.

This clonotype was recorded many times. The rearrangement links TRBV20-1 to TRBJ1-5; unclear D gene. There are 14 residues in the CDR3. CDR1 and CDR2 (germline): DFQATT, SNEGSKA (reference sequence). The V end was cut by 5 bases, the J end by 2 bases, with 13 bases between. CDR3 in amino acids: CSAEPPGGNQPQHF. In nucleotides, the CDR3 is TGCAGTGCTGAACCGCCTGGAGGCAATCAGCCCCAGCATTTT.

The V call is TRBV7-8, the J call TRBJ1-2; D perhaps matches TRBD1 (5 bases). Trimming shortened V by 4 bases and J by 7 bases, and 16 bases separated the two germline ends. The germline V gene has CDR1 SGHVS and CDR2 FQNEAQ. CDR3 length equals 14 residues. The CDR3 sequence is CASSSPRQIGGYTF. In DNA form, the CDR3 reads TGTGCCAGCAGCTCCCCTAGACAGATCGGTGGCTACACCTTC.

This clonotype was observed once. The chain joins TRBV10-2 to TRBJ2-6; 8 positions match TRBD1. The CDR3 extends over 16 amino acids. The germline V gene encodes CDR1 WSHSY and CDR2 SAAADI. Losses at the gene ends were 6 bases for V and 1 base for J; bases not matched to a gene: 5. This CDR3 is CASRDREISGANVLTF. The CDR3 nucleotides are TGCGCCAGCAGGGACAGGGAGATATCTGGGGCCAACGTCCTGACTTTC.

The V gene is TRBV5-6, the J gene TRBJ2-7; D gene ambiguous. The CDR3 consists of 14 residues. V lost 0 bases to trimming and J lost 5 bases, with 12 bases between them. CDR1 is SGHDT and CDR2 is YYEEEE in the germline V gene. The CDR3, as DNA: TGTGCCAGCAGCTTGGTCGTTCGGCCCGACGAGCAGTACTTC. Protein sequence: CASSLVVRPDEQYF. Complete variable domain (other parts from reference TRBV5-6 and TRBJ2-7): DAGVTQSPTHLIKTRGQQVTLRCSPKSGHDTVSWYQQALGQGPQFIFQYYEEEERQRGNFPDRFSGHQFPNYSSELNVNALLLGDSALYLCASSLVVRPDEQYFGPGTRLTVT.

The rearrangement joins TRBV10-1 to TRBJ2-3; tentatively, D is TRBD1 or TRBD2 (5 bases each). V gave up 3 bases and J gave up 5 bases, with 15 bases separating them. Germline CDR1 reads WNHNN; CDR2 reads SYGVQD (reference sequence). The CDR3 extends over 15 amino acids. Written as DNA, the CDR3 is TGCGCCAGCAGTGACTCTAGAGGGGCCGGAGATACGCAGTATTTT. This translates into CASSDSRGAGDTQYF.

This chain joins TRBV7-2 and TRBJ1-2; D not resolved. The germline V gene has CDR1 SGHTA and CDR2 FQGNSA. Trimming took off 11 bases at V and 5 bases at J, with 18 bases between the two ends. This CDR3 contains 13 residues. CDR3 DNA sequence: TGTGCCGCCCAAGTGGAGGACGGTTATGGCTACACCTTC. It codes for CAAQVEDGYGYTF.

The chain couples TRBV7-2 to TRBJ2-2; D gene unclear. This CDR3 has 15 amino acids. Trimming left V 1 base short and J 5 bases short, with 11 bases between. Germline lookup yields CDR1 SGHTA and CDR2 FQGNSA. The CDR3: CASSLDKRRTGELFF. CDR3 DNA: TGTGCCAGCAGCTTAGACAAGCGTCGTACCGGGGAGCTGTTTTTT.

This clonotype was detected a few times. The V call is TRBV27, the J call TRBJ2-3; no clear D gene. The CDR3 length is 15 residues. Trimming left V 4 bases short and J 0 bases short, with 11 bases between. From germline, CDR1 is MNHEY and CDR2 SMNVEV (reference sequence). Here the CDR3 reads CASSSYGRSTDTQYF. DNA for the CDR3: TGTGCCAGCAGTTCTTACGGACGTAGCACAGATACGCAGTATTTT.

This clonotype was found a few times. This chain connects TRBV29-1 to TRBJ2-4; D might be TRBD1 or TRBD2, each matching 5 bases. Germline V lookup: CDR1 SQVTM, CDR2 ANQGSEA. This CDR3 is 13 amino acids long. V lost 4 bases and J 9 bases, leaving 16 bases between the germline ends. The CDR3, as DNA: TGCAGCGTTGTTGAGCGGATGGGGGTCATTCAGTACTTC. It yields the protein CSVVERMGVIQYF.

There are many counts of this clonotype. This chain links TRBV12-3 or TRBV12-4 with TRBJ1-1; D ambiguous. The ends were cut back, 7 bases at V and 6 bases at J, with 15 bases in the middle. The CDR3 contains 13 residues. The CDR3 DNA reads TGTGCCAGCACCTCGGGGTCGTTCGCTGAAGCTTTCTTT. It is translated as CASTSGSFAEAFF.

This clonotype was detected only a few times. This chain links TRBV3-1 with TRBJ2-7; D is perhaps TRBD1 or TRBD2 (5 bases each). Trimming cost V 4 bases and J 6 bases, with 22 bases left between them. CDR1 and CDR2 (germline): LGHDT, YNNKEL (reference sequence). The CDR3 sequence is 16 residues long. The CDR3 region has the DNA TGTGCCAGCAGCCCACGGGACCGGGGAGCACTAGGCGAGCAGTACTTC. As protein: CASSPRDRGALGEQYF.

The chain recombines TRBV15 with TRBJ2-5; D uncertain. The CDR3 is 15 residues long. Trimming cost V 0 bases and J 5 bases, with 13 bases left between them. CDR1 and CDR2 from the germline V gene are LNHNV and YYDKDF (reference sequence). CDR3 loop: CATSRDRTEWETQYF. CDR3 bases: TGTGCCACCAGCAGAGATCGAACGGAATGGGAGACCCAGTACTTC. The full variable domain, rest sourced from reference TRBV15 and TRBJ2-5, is DAMVIQNPRYQVTQFGKPVTLSCSQTLNHNVMYWYQQKSSQAPKLLFHYYDKDFNNEADTPDNFQSRRPNTSFCFLDIRSPGLGDTAMYLCATSRDRTEWETQYFGPGTRLLVL.